Given below is one T cell receptor beta chain in context. No cognate antigen has been identified for it. Base quality data are lacking; no much larger clone is found one base away. Reading from cysteine to phenylalanine, the CDR3 counts 15 amino acids. CDR3 DNA is the only sequence kept; it has 45 bases, read in frame from the first base. Sequences MNHNS (CDR1) and SASEGT (CDR2) are obtained from the germline V gene. V has 3 bases trimmed and J has 3 bases trimmed; junction bases matching no gene number 5. The trial excluded patients who had a history of autoimmune disease or who were on systemic immunosuppression. Peripheral blood for TCR sequencing was drawn from every dose cohort at baseline, at cycle 4 day 1 and at cycle 7 day 1. Samples came from an open-label, multicenter, first-in-human phase I dose-escalation trial of ivuxolimab. Adults with locally advanced or metastatic head and neck squamous cell, hepatocellular, melanoma or renal cell carcinoma were enrolled in the trial. Before TCR sequencing, CD4+ T cells and CD8+ T cells were sorted from peripheral blood as separate populations.

The entry originates in a study of OX40 agonist ivuxolimab in advanced cancers. About the full investigation: Ivuxolimab, which targeted the costimulatory receptor OX40 (CD134), was an agonistic, fully human IgG2 monoclonal antibody. Prior anti-PD-1, anti-PD-L1 or anti-CTLA-4 therapy was permitted, and approximately 40% of dose-escalation patients had received checkpoint inhibitors. Peripheral TCRbeta sequencing aimed to test whether ivuxolimab altered TCR sequence diversity and caused clonal T-cell expansion. The dose-escalation cohort was roughly 87% male with a mean age of 60 years, ranging from 23 to 79. Intravenous ivuxolimab was administered to patients every 2 weeks at six dose levels: 0.01, 0.1, 0.3, 1.5, 3 and 10 mg/kg. Partial responses were achieved by three dose-escalation patients, of whom one had hepatocellular carcinoma and two had cutaneous melanoma. The monotherapy dose-escalation portion (N ≈ 50 patients) of the phase I ivuxolimab trial is reported in the paper. Of the roughly 52 dose-escalation patients, hepatocellular carcinoma was present in 19, melanoma in approximately 15, renal cell carcinoma in 9 and head and neck cancer in 9.

General findings and caveats noted by the study authors: In partial responders in the 0.1-3.0 mg/kg groups, normalized peripheral clonal expansion was found to be among the lowest, especially among CD8+ T cells. The antigen specificity of the peripheral T cells that underwent clonal expansion was not determined. On average, CD8+ T cells showed more expanded clones than CD4+ T cells after ivuxolimab. Low levels of normalized T-cell clonal expansion were also seen in some patients who did not respond. At doses from 0.1 to 3.0 mg/kg, clonal expansion was seen in both CD4+ and CD8+ blood T cells between baseline and week 6.

Genomic DNA was isolated from the sorted cells so that the TCRbeta CDR3 region could be sequenced. The immunoSEQ Assay was used for sequencing of TCRbeta CDR3 regions. TCRdb took this table from immuneACCESS and kept in-frame rearrangements with V and J called. Such tables lack part of the clones; where checked against another copy, unresolved V genes explain under half of the gap, and the rest is unexplained. This sample holds tens of thousands of clones; more than 70% were observed only once. Roughly 10% of the sample is in the top ten clones. The origin of this receptor is an adult with an advanced solid tumor such as melanoma, head and neck, liver or kidney cancer. Sample: CD4+ or CD8+ T cells sorted from blood, taken in a trial of the OX40 agonist ivuxolimab. This chain joins TRBV6-1 to TRBJ2-7; 10 central bases correspond to TRBD1. The DNA reads TGTGCCAGCAGTGATTTAGGGACAGGGGTCTACGAGCAGTACTTC. Translated, it gives CASSDLGTGVYEQYF.